This T cell receptor beta chain was sequenced in a study of control samples from healthy donors and cancer patients. The germline V gene encodes CDR1 MGHRA and CDR2 YSYEKL. The CDR3 covers 13 residues. The V and J ends lost 3 bases and 5 bases respectively, with 10 bases between them. The method was immunoSEQ multiplex PCR; TCRdb's version includes in-frame clones alone and lacks a portion of them. The sample holds 150,000 to 200,000 clones, 91% seen once. The sequencing input was blood. The rearrangement links TRBV4-1 to TRBJ1-1; weak D call: TRBD1 (5 bases). This sequence originates from a woman in her 30s in good health. This chain's CDR3 is CASSQGVGTEAFF. The CDR3 DNA reads TGCGCCAGCAGCCAGGGGGTTGGGACTGAAGCTTTCTTT.